This T cell receptor beta chain derives from a study of CD8 T cells in Susac syndrome. CD8+ and CD4+ T cells circulating in blood were sequenced for TCR beta. TEMRA cells were FACS-enriched, while CD8+ and CD4+ T cells were negatively isolated. This clonotype came up a few times. An end of the junction does not agree with germline; a read error may underlie this. Reverse transcription of about 0.5 to 1 ug RNA was carried out with random hexamers. Across 54 Vbeta and 13 Jbeta, TCR beta CDR3 was amplified with immunoSEQ multiplex PCR. A single record per CDR3 protein comes from TCRdb applying MiXCR to the immunoSEQ multiplex PCR reads. The sample lists 250,000 to 300,000 distinct CDR3 sequences, 85% occurring once. The germline gives CDR1 MDHEN, CDR2 SYDVKM. This CDR3 contains 16 residues.

The chain uses TRBV28 and TRBJ2-7; 8 bases line up with TRBD1. This TCR was sampled from a human donor with multiple sclerosis. Sequenced material: CD8+ T cells from PBMCs. The CDR3 region has the DNA TGTTCCAGCAGCCAACCCCGGGGACAGGATCGCGAGGGGCAGTACTTC. Translated: CSSSQPRGQDREGQYF.